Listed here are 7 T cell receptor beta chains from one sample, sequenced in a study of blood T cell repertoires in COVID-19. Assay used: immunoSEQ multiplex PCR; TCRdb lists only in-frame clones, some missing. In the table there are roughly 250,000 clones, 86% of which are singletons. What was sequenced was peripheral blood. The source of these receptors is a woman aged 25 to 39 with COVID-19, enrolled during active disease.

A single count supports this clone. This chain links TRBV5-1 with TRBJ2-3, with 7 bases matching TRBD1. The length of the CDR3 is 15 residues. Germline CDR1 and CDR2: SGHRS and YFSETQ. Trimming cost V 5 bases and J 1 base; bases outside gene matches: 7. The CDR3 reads CASRFGTDGTDTQYF. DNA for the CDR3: TGCGCCAGCAGATTCGGGACAGACGGCACAGATACGCAGTATTTT.

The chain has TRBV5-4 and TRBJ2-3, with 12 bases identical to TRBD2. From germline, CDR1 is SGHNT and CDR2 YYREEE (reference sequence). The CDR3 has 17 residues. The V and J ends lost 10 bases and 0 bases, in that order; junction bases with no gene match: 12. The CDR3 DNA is TGTGCCTACACGTCAACTAGCGGGGGGATTAGCACAGATACGCAGTATTTT. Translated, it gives CAYTSTSGGISTDTQYF.

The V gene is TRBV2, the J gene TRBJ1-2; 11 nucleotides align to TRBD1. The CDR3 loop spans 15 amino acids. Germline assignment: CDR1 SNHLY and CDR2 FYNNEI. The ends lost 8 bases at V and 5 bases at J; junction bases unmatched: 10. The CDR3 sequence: CASCHRDRGFYGYTF. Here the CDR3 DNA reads TGTGCCAGCTGCCACCGGGACAGGGGGTTTTATGGCTACACCTTC.

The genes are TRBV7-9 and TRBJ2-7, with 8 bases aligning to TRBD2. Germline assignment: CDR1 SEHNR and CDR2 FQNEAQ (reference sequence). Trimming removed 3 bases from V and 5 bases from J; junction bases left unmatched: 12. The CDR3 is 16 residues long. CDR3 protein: CASSLIAIAAGDEQYF. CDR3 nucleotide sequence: TGTGCCAGCAGCTTGATCGCGATAGCAGCGGGGGACGAGCAGTACTTC.

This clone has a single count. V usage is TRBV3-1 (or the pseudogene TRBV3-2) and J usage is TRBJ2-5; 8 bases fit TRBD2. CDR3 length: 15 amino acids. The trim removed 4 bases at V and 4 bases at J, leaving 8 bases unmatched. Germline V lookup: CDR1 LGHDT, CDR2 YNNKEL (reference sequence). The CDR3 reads CASSLPDAGGETQYF. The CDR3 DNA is TGTGCCAGCAGCCTTCCTGATGCGGGGGGAGAGACCCAGTACTTC.

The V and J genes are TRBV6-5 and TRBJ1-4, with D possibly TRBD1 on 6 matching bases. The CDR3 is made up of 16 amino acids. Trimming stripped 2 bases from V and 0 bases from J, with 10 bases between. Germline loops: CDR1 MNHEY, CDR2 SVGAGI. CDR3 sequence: CASSYTRQATNEKLFF. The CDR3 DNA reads TGTGCCAGCAGTTACACCCGACAGGCAACTAATGAAAAACTGTTTTTT.

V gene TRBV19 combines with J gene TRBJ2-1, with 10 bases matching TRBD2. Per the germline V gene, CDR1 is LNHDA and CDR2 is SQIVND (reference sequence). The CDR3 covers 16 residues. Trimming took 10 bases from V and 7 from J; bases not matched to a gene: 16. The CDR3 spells CATSSSGGHGFNEQFF. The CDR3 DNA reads TGTGCCACCTCGAGTAGCGGGGGGCACGGCTTTAATGAGCAGTTCTTC.